This section outlines one T cell receptor beta chain sequence together with its context. Its specificity is not known. Profiled with immunoSEQ multiplex PCR; TCRdb holds only in-frame clones, not every one. The sample shows about 110,000 clones, under 95% of them seen only once. These data originate in a study of brain T cells in children with intractable seizures. General study results and limits: Pre- and post-surgery blood differed in depth, so pre-surgery absences may be undersampling.

The ends lost 3 bases at V and 0 bases at J; junction bases unmatched: 5. The CDR3 covers 18 residues. Germline CDR1 and CDR2: MDHEN and SYDVKM. This sample comprised peripheral blood, obtained at surgery. The TCR sequence derives from a boy younger than two with hemimegalencephaly and intractable seizures. The chain employs TRBV28 and TRBJ2-6; TRBD1 aligns across 10 bases. The CDR3 DNA follows: TGTGCCAGCAGTTTTGAGGGACAGGGGCCCTCTGGGGCCAACGTCCTGACTTTC. Translation gives CASSFEGQGPSGANVLTF. The complete variable domain, with remaining parts taken from reference TRBV28 and TRBJ2-6, reads DVKVTQSSRYLVKRTGEKVFLECVQDMDHENMFWYRQDPGLGLRLIYFSYDVKMKEKGDIPEGYSVSREKKERFSLILESASTNQTSMYLCASSFEGQGPSGANVLTFGAGSRLTVL.